These T cell receptor beta chains were read from a single sample in a study of T cell repertoires in cytomegalovirus infection. TCRdb fed the reads into MiXCR, producing one record per CDR3 protein. The sample lists approximately 200,000 distinct CDR3 sequences, approximately 30% occurring once. Source material: PBMCs. Every receptor here comes from a human donor in good health (CMV status not recorded). Some clones in this sample may be carry-over from other donors' samples. Each CDR3 is given with its conserved first and last residue. Part of the rows lack a size; the others show once, few, many or a class for expanded clones.

TRBV29-1,TRBJ1-1,12,NA,CSVRQLNTEAFF
TRBV6-5,TRBJ1-2,14,few,CASSFTRDDYGYTF
TRBV15,TRBJ1-5,16,few,CATSRSGTARHQPQHF
TRBV11-2,TRBJ2-7,16,NA,CASSVRGTGDSYEQYF
TRBV12-3/TRBV12-4,TRBJ1-2,13,few,CASSPALGYGYTF
TRBV19,TRBJ1-1,15,few,CASSATGGEGTEAFF
TRBV20-1,TRBJ1-5,13,NA,CSVGGKNNQPQHF
TRBV28,TRBJ1-4,14,many,CASSLIGNNEKLFF
TRBV12-3/TRBV12-4,TRBJ2-7,17,few,CASSLNPPQGAIYEQYF
TRBV7-3,TRBJ1-4,16,NA,CASSRTGPGTNEKLFF
TRBV10-3,TRBJ2-3,12,NA,CAISEDRDTQYF
TRBV30,TRBJ2-2,17,few,CAWSVSRGPRNTGELLF
TRBV7-2,TRBJ2-3,21,many,CASSFQGQGASGGARTDTQYF
TRBV6-1,TRBJ1-1,14,NA,CASSQRARAAEAFF
TRBV7-3,TRBJ2-3,17,few,CASSWTGTSGSSDTQYF
TRBV7-9,TRBJ2-2,16,few,CASSKRAGANTGELFF
TRBV7-2,TRBJ2-3,14,NA,CASSRTSLGDTQYF